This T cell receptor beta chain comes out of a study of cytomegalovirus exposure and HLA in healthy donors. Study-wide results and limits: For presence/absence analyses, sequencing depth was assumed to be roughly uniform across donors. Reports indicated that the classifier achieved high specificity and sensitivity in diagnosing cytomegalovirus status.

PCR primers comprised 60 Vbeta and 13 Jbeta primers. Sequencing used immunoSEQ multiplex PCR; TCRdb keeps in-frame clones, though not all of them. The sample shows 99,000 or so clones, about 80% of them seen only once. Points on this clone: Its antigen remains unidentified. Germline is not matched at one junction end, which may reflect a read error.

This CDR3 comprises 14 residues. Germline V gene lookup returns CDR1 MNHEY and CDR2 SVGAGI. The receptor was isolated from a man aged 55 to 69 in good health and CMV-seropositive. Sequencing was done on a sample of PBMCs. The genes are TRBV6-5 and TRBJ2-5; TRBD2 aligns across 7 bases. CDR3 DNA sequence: TGTGCCAGCAGTTACTCGGGAGGGCGAGAGACCCCGTACTTC. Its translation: CASSYSGGRETPYF.